These 25 T cell receptor beta chains came from one sample sequenced in a study of T-cell reconstitution after alpha-beta-depleted transplantation in children. Molecular barcoding with unique molecular identifiers was used for the TCRbeta library. From the PCR reads, TCRdb called clonotypes with MiXCR, one entry per CDR3 protein. This repertoire shows almost 600,000 distinct CDR3 sequences, about a quarter found once; its top ten account for approximately 39%. The material was PBMCs, obtained before TCRalphabeta/CD19-depleted stem cell transplant. The source is a boy under three years old with Wiskott-Aldrich syndrome, due to receive a stem cell transplant.

CDR3 sequence reads: CATSSRLAANTGELFF. For the CDR3, the DNA is TGTGCCACCAGCAGCCGACTAGCGGCGAACACCGGGGAGCTGTTTTTT. This chain links TRBV15 with TRBJ2-2; 9 bases line up with TRBD2. V lost 3 bases to trimming and J lost 0 bases; unmatched junction nucleotides: 2. This CDR3 is built from 16 residues. The V gene's germline CDR1 is LNHNV and CDR2 YYDKDF (reference sequence).

This clonotype was seen more than once but under ten times. The V call is TRBV2, the J call TRBJ2-7; TRBD1 might be the D (6 bases). Germline CDR1 reads SNHLY; CDR2 reads FYNNEI. Trimming pared 4 bases from V and 1 base from J, leaving 14 bases between. CDR3 length: 15 amino acids. The CDR3 bases are TGTGCCAGCAGTGGAGGGGACACCTTTTCCTACGAGCAGTACTTC. This translates into CASSGGDTFSYEQYF. Full variable domain (rest looked up from reference TRBV2 and TRBJ2-7): EPEVTQTPSHQVTQMGQEVILRCVPISNHLYFYWYRQILGQKVEFLVSFYNNEISEKSEIFDDQFSVERPDGSNFTLKIRSTKLEDSAMYFCASSGGDTFSYEQYFGPGTRLTVT.

The V call is TRBV5-5, the J call TRBJ1-2; possibly TRBD1 for D (6 bases). The CDR3 runs to 14 residues. Per germline, CDR1 SGHKS and CDR2 YYEKEE (reference sequence). Deletions cut 1 base from V and 8 bases from J, with 15 bases between. CDR3: CASSLFPGEHGYTF. CDR3 DNA: TGTGCCAGCAGCTTGTTCCCAGGGGAGCACGGCTACACCTTC.

This clonotype was seen more than once but under ten times. The CDR3 reads CSAGTSGSSLFFYNEQFF. DNA for the CDR3: TGCAGTGCTGGGACTAGCGGGTCTTCCCTCTTTTTTTACAATGAGCAGTTCTTC. The chain employs TRBV20-1 and TRBJ2-1; 12 nucleotides align to TRBD2. CDR1 and CDR2 (germline): DFQATT, SNEGSKA (reference sequence). CDR3 size: 18 residues. V was clipped by 5 bases and J by 4 bases; unmatched bases: 15.

The rearrangement uses TRBV20-1 and TRBJ2-1; D might be TRBD2 (5 bases). Per the germline V gene, CDR1 is DFQATT and CDR2 is SNEGSKA (reference sequence). V was clipped by 4 bases and J by 7 bases, with 17 bases between them. The CDR3 totals 14 residues. CDR3 amino acids: CSAKPPDLWNEQFF. CDR3 nucleotide sequence: TGCAGTGCTAAGCCCCCGGACTTGTGGAATGAGCAGTTCTTC.

This clonotype was counted a few times. The chain carries TRBV2 and TRBJ2-1, with 8 positions matching TRBD2. The CDR3 spans 16 residues. The V and J ends lost 5 bases and 5 bases, in that order; junction bases with no gene match: 11. Germline-derived CDR1 and CDR2 are SNHLY and FYNNEI. The DNA for the CDR3 is TGTGCCAGCAGTAAAAAAGCGGGAGTCGGACACAATGAGCAGTTCTTC. Amino acids: CASSKKAGVGHNEQFF.

This clonotype was detected a few times. V gene TRBV16 combines with J gene TRBJ2-7; 7 bases align to TRBD2. Looked up from germline, CDR1 is KGHSY and CDR2 is FQNENV. J was trimmed by 8 bases and V by 3 bases; bases with no gene match: 13. This CDR3 is built from 15 residues. The CDR3 spells CASSHLGGSQGKQYF. CDR3 coding DNA: TGTGCCAGCAGCCACCTGGGGGGGAGCCAGGGTAAGCAGTACTTC.

V gene TRBV15 combines with J gene TRBJ2-1; 8 bases are a match to TRBD2. Germline V gene lookup returns CDR1 LNHNV and CDR2 YYDKDF (reference sequence). The CDR3 covers 14 residues. V lost 3 bases and J lost 7; bases outside the gene matches: 5. Here the CDR3 DNA reads TGTGCCACCAGCAGGGGCGGGAGGTCGAATGAGCAGTTCTTC. Amino acid sequence: CATSRGGRSNEQFF.

The chain recombines TRBV27 with TRBJ2-7; TRBD1 matches 8 bases. Unmatched junction bases numbered 6, after V lost 3 bases and J lost 5 bases. This CDR3 comprises 14 residues. Per the germline V gene, CDR1 is MNHEY and CDR2 is SMNVEV (reference sequence). CDR3 sequence reads: CASSFRTGSNEQYF. For the CDR3, the DNA is TGTGCCAGCAGTTTCCGGACAGGGTCAAACGAGCAGTACTTC.

This clonotype was seen a handful of times. The V and J genes are TRBV6-1 and TRBJ1-5, with TRBD1 matching over 8 bases. The germline CDR1 and CDR2 sequences are MNHNS and SASEGT. CDR3 length equals 17 residues. V shed 4 bases, J shed 1 base, and the junction held 9 bases outside the gene matches. The CDR3 protein is CASSASTGTGSNQPQHF. The CDR3, as DNA: TGTGCCAGCAGTGCCTCTACCGGGACAGGCAGCAATCAGCCCCAGCATTTT.

This clonotype came up a few times. The rearrangement uses TRBV10-3 and TRBJ1-3; D not resolved. The V end was cut by 2 bases, the J end by 0 bases, with 14 bases between. The CDR3 extends over 17 amino acids. Germline-derived CDR1 and CDR2 are ENHRY and SYGVKD. The CDR3 loop reads CAISELRHSNSGNTIYF. CDR3 coding DNA: TGTGCCATCAGTGAGCTTAGACACTCTAACTCTGGAAACACCATATATTTT.

This rearrangement joins TRBV5-1 to TRBJ2-7; D is perhaps TRBD1 (5 bases). The CDR3 totals 16 residues. The V gene lost 0 bases and the J gene lost 5 bases, with 18 bases spanning the gap. The germline V gene encodes CDR1 SGHRS and CDR2 YFSETQ. The CDR3 spells CASSLEVRVSMNEQYF. The DNA of the CDR3 is TGCGCCAGCAGCTTGGAGGTCAGGGTATCTATGAACGAGCAGTACTTC.

In this sample, this clonotype turned up once. V usage is TRBV2 and J usage is TRBJ2-5, with D unclear. Germline assignment: CDR1 SNHLY and CDR2 FYNNEI. With 6 bases removed from V and 6 bases from J, the gap between germline ends came to 11 bases. The CDR3 consists of 12 residues. The CDR3 DNA is TGTGCCAGCAGCCAAAACAAAAAGACCCAGTACTTC. This sequence encodes CASSQNKKTQYF.

This clonotype was seen a handful of times. CDR3 protein: CASSRGPGGSTDTQYF. The CDR3 nucleotides are TGCGCCAGCAGCAGAGGGCCCGGCGGTAGCACAGATACGCAGTATTTT. The chain recombines TRBV5-1 with TRBJ2-3, with D tentatively TRBD2 (5 bases). The CDR3 loop spans 16 amino acids. V lost 4 bases to trimming and J lost 0 bases, with 15 bases between them. Germline V CDR1 and CDR2: SGHRS, YFSETQ.

This clonotype was counted between two and nine times. The V gene is TRBV5-1, the J gene TRBJ1-5; D not resolved. Deletions cut 5 bases from V and 5 bases from J, with 14 bases between. Per the germline V gene, CDR1 is SGHRS and CDR2 is YFSETQ. The length of the CDR3 is 14 residues. The CDR3 nucleotides read TGCGCCAGCAGTTTTGGTGGTCTGGATCAGCCCCAGCATTTT. It is translated as CASSFGGLDQPQHF.

The chain is built from TRBV7-9 and TRBJ2-5; no definite D call. V was clipped by 6 bases and J by 2 bases, with 10 bases between them. The germline V gene has CDR1 SEHNR and CDR2 FQNEAQ (reference sequence). This CDR3 spans 13 amino acids. DNA for the CDR3: TGTGCCAGCAGTATGACTGGGCAAGAGACCCAGTACTTC. Residues: CASSMTGQETQYF.

The chain is built from TRBV7-3 and TRBJ2-3; D may be TRBD1 (5 bases). The CDR3 is made up of 17 amino acids. Germline CDR1 SGHTA, CDR2 FQGTGA. V was cut by 2 bases and J by 0 bases, with 15 bases left in between. The CDR3 nucleotides read TGTGCCAGCAGCTTATTCGCTAGTGGGGCTAGCACAGATACGCAGTATTTT. Protein sequence: CASSLFASGASTDTQYF.

The rearrangement joins TRBV6-4 to TRBJ1-6, with 7 nucleotides matching TRBD1. The CDR3 consists of 15 residues. J lost 7 bases, V lost 3 bases, and 6 bases had no gene match. Germline V gene sequence: CDR1 MRHNA, CDR2 SNTAGT. This chain's CDR3 is CASSESPGGNSPLHF. CDR3 nucleotide sequence: TGTGCCAGCAGTGAATCCCCAGGGGGAAATTCACCCCTCCACTTT.

J is TRBJ2-1 and V is TRBV6-1; 10 bases line up with TRBD1. The CDR3 is made up of 14 amino acids. Trimming cost V 7 bases and J 3 bases; bases outside gene matches: 3. Germline loops: CDR1 MNHNS, CDR2 SASEGT. CDR3 DNA: TGTGCCAGCAACGGGACAGGGGTCTACAATGAGCAGTTCTTC. Translation: CASNGTGVYNEQFF.

Worth noting for this clonotype: Because the CDR3's place on the DNA is in doubt, the DNA is left out and the CDR3 is given as listed by TCRdb. V is TRBV5-1 and J is TRBJ2-3; the D call TRBD1 from the table was never checked on the DNA. The CDR3 length equals 16 residues, ends included. In germline, CDR1 is SGHRS, CDR2 YFSETQ. CDR3: CASSFGAGPSTDTQYF.

This clonotype appeared a few times. J is TRBJ1-2 and V is TRBV15, with TRBD1 matching over 12 bases. Losses at the gene ends were 1 base for V and 6 bases for J; bases not matched to a gene: 12. CDR1 and CDR2 (germline): LNHNV, YYDKDF (reference sequence). This CDR3 comprises 18 residues. This CDR3 reads CATSRGGTGGRSLDGYTF. The CDR3 DNA is TGTGCCACCAGCAGAGGCGGGACAGGGGGCAGGAGTCTCGATGGCTACACCTTC.

Worth noting for this clonotype: Sequence at one end of the junction differs from germline and may be a read error. This sequence joins TRBV27 and TRBJ1-5; TRBD1 might be the D (6 bases). CDR3 size: 15 residues. The germline gives CDR1 MNHEY, CDR2 SMNVEV (reference sequence). The CDR3 reads CASSLWGDRNQPHHF. In nucleotides, the CDR3 is TGTGCCAGCAGTTTATGGGGCGACAGGAATCAGCCCCACCATTTT.

This clonotype was recorded a few times. The V and J genes are TRBV24-1 and TRBJ2-2; 10 nucleotides line up with TRBD1. Germline loops: CDR1 KGHDR, CDR2 SFDVKD. V was clipped by 4 bases and J by 5 bases; unmatched bases: 3. The CDR3 has 15 amino acids. The CDR3 sequence: CATSEGTGETGELFF. For the CDR3, the DNA is TGTGCCACCAGTGAAGGGACAGGGGAAACCGGGGAGCTGTTTTTT.

This clonotype has more than one count but fewer than ten. The rearrangement uses TRBV20-1 and TRBJ2-5; weak D call: TRBD2 (5 bases). The germline CDR1 and CDR2 sequences are DFQATT and SNEGSKA (reference sequence). The CDR3 is 12 residues long. V dropped 3 bases and J dropped 7 bases, with 12 bases sitting between them. This chain's CDR3 is CSARRAWATQYF. The CDR3, as DNA: TGCAGTGCTAGGAGGGCCTGGGCGACCCAGTACTTC.

The V call is TRBV5-1, the J call TRBJ2-1; D ambiguous. This CDR3 comprises 15 residues. Germline lookup yields CDR1 SGHRS and CDR2 YFSETQ. With 0 bases removed from V and 6 bases from J, the gap between germline ends came to 13 bases. This chain's CDR3 is CASSLAPGRANEQFF. CDR3 nucleotides: TGCGCCAGCAGCTTGGCCCCAGGCCGGGCCAATGAGCAGTTCTTC.